The source of this T cell receptor (beta chain) is a study of beta chain features in type 1 diabetes. The study's findings and limits: Cells that show high TCR expression could be over-represented by cDNA sequencing.

The isolated RNA, all of it, was reverse transcribed, so expressed TCRB transcripts were what got sequenced. Method: immunoSEQ multiplex PCR; TCRdb's copy keeps in-frame clones and lacks some. The sample carries 390,000 or so clones, 11% to 15% recorded once. Details on this clone: Its specificity is not known.

V shed 5 bases and J shed 4 bases, with 17 bases lying between them. Per the germline V gene, CDR1 is SGHVS and CDR2 is FQNEAQ. The CDR3 length is 15 residues. Heparinised blood was drawn once per donor, averaging around 120 mL. Via CD45RO/CCR7/CD25/CD127/CD95/CD27, cells of the CD4+ naive, central memory, regulatory and stem cell-like memory subsets were sorted. The chain uses TRBV7-8 and TRBJ1-2; no clear D gene. Sample: naive CD4+ T cells from blood. The TCR comes from a man aged 25-45 years in good health. The CDR3 DNA is TGTGCCAGCAGCCAGGTCGCGGCCGGCCTCTATGGCTACACCTTC. Its protein product is CASSQVAAGLYGYTF.